Listed below are T cell receptor beta chains from one sample, sequenced in a study of T cell responses to AZD1222 COVID-19 vaccine. This table comes from immunoSEQ multiplex PCR, and its TCRdb copy is limited to in-frame clones, with some not included. The sample carries around 79,000 clones, nearly 90% recorded once. The material sequenced was peripheral blood, taken on day 0 of AZD1222 vaccination. These receptors were obtained from an adult in good health. The CDR3 runs from the conserved cysteine through the conserved F or W. The D gene is left open where the match is weak. The size entry is marked missing in some rows and otherwise reads once, few, many or a size class.

TRBJ2-1 | . | TRBD1 | TRBV14 | TGTGCCAGCAGCCAACCGGGACAGGCCCACAATGAGCAGTTCTTC | CASSQPGQAHNEQFF
TRBJ1-5 | . | . | TRBV19 | TGTGCCAGTAGCCATAGGGACGGGCGGGGAAATCAGCCCCAGCATTTT | CASSHRDGRGNQPQHF
TRBJ2-2 | . | . | TRBV9 | TGTGCCAGCAGCGTAGGGCCGCCCACCGGGGGCTCCCGTAGAACCGGGGAGCTGTTTTTT | CASSVGPPTGGSRRTGELFF
TRBJ1-3 | . | . | TRBV9 | TGTGCCAGCAGCGTTGAGGGTGGGGGAAACACCATATATTTT | CASSVEGGGNTIYF
TRBJ1-6 | . | . | TRBV7-8 | TGTGCCAGCAGCTCAACCGGGACTCGGACGACACCCCTCCACTTT | CASSSTGTRTTPLHF
TRBJ2-1 | . | . | TRBV15 | TGTGCCACCAGCAGAGATGCCAACTCTCCCTACAATGAGCAGTTCTTC | CATSRDANSPYNEQFF
TRBJ1-2 | . | . | TRBV12-3/TRBV12-4 | TGTGCCAGCAGTCAAGACGGCTCACGGGGCTACACCTTC | CASSQDGSRGYTF
TRBJ1-1 | . | TRBD1 | TRBV5-1 | TGCGCCAGCAGCTATCAGGGGGCGGACACTGAAGCTTTCTTT | CASSYQGADTEAFF
TRBJ1-2 | . | . | TRBV6-5 | TGTGCCAGCAGCACAGGAGTAAACTATGGCTACACCTTC | CASSTGVNYGYTF
TRBJ1-2 | . | . | TRBV7-2 | TGTGCCAGCAGCTTAGCGCGGGGAGGCGCCTACACCTTC | CASSLARGGAYTF
TRBJ1-3 | . | . | TRBV7-9 | TGTGCCAGCAGCTTAGGGGTTAGAAACACCATATATTTT | CASSLGVRNTIYF
TRBJ2-1 | once | . | TRBV7-4 | TGTGCCAGCAGCGTTGTTCCAGGGGCCCAGTACAATGAGCAGTTCTTC | CASSVVPGAQYNEQFF
TRBJ2-7 | . | TRBD1 | TRBV19 | TGTGCCAGTAGTACATTCCCGGGACAGGGAAACTACGAGCAGTACTTC | CASSTFPGQGNYEQYF